Presented here are 16 T cell receptor beta chains from one specimen sequenced in a study of T cell responses to AZD1222 COVID-19 vaccine. Method: immunoSEQ multiplex PCR; TCRdb's copy keeps in-frame clones and lacks some. The top ten clones hold 0.91% of a sample with about 140,000 clones, approximately 95% of them seen once. This specimen consisted of peripheral blood, obtained on day 0 of MenACWY control vaccination. The receptor set was obtained from an adult in good health.

The genes are TRBV4-1 and TRBJ1-2; TRBD1 matches 12 bases. The CDR3 is 15 amino acids. From germline, CDR1 is MGHRA and CDR2 YSYEKL. The junction had 6 bases not matched to a gene; V was cut back by 3 bases and J by 7 bases. In nucleotides, the CDR3 is TGCGCCAGCAGCCAGCCGGGACAGGGGGCTGGTGGCTACACCTTC. Translation gives CASSQPGQGAGGYTF.

V is TRBV18 and J is TRBJ1-4; D remains ambiguous. CDR1 and CDR2 (germline): KGHSH, LQKENI. The CDR3 extends over 16 amino acids. V shed 2 bases and J shed 2 bases, with 12 bases lying between them. DNA of the CDR3: TGTGCCAGCTCACCATTTCGGCGCAGTACTAATGAAAAACTGTTTTTT. Protein: CASSPFRRSTNEKLFF.

This clone was detected once. The chain carries TRBV2 and TRBJ2-2, with a possible D match to TRBD1 (5 bases). The CDR3 length is 12 residues. Deletions cut 8 bases from V and 6 bases from J, with 10 bases between. Germline V CDR1 and CDR2: SNHLY, FYNNEI. The CDR3 here is CASAEGAGELFF. CDR3 nucleotide sequence: TGTGCCAGCGCAGAAGGGGCCGGGGAGCTGTTTTTT. Full variable domain (remainder filled in from reference TRBV2 and TRBJ2-2): EPEVTQTPSHQVTQMGQEVILRCVPISNHLYFYWYRQILGQKVEFLVSFYNNEISEKSEIFDDQFSVERPDGSNFTLKIRSTKLEDSAMYFCASAEGAGELFFGEGSRLTVL.

V is TRBV30 and J is TRBJ2-1; D not resolved. CDR1 is GTSNPN, CDR2 SVGIG, per germline (reference sequence). The CDR3 loop spans 14 amino acids. V was cut by 1 base and J by 7 bases, with 14 bases left in between. This CDR3 is CAWSAGVGRNEQFF. CDR3 DNA: TGTGCCTGGAGTGCGGGTGTTGGGCGGAATGAGCAGTTCTTC.

The CDR3 DNA sequence: TGCGCCAGCAGCCCAGACTCCCTCGGAATCTATGGCTACACCTTC. Translation gives CASSPDSLGIYGYTF. This chain connects TRBV4-3 to TRBJ1-2, with unresolved D. Trimming removed 4 bases at V and 4 bases at J, with 16 bases between. CDR3 size: 15 residues. The germline CDR1 and CDR2 sequences are LGHNA and YSLEER.

This sequence joins TRBV4-1 and TRBJ2-5; 7 bases align to TRBD2. The germline V gene has CDR1 MGHRA and CDR2 YSYEKL. The CDR3 runs to 15 residues. With 1 base clipped from V and 5 bases from J, the junction kept 7 bases outside the gene matches. This CDR3 is CASSQVGGGPETQYF. The CDR3 DNA reads TGCGCCAGCAGCCAAGTTGGGGGAGGGCCTGAGACCCAGTACTTC.

The chain employs TRBV10-3 and TRBJ1-1; 9 bases are shared with TRBD1. Germline-derived CDR1 and CDR2 are ENHRY and SYGVKD. CDR3 length: 14 residues. The V and J ends lost 5 bases and 3 bases, in that order; junction bases with no gene match: 4. In DNA, the CDR3 is TGTGCCATCAGTCCGGGACAGGGTCACACTGAAGCTTTCTTT. This codes for CAISPGQGHTEAFF.

The rearrangement joins TRBV13 to TRBJ1-6; D unclear. Germline V gene lookup returns CDR1 PRHDT and CDR2 FYEKMQ (reference sequence). The CDR3 covers 14 residues. CDR3 sequence (DNA): TGTGGGGGATTGTCCCCAAAGCATAATTCACCCCTCCACTTT. Amino acids: CGGLSPKHNSPLHF.

This sequence joins TRBV5-4 and TRBJ2-3; no clear D. Trimming took off 4 bases at V and 2 bases at J, with 8 bases between the two ends. CDR1 SGHNT and CDR2 YYREEE come from the germline V gene (reference sequence). The CDR3 is made up of 13 amino acids. The CDR3 DNA reads TGTGCCAGCAGCACCCCTACCACAGATACGCAGTATTTT. Translation gives CASSTPTTDTQYF.

The chain links TRBV2 to TRBJ1-3, with 7 bases aligning to TRBD1. Germline V gene data show CDR1 as SNHLY and CDR2 as FYNNEI. The junction had 4 bases not matched to a gene; V was cut back by 6 bases and J by 2 bases. This CDR3 has 14 amino acids. CDR3 protein: CASRRGQPGNTIYF. CDR3 sequence (DNA): TGTGCCAGCAGGAGGGGACAGCCTGGAAACACCATATATTTT.

The chain has TRBV6-5 and TRBJ1-6; no firm D call. The V gene lost 2 bases and the J gene lost 0 bases, with 8 bases spanning the gap. The CDR3 consists of 16 residues. Germline V gene data show CDR1 as MNHEY and CDR2 as SVGAGI. CDR3 coding DNA: TGTGCCAGCAGTTACGATGGGAGCTCCTATAATTCACCCCTCCACTTT. This translates into CASSYDGSSYNSPLHF.

The chain is built from TRBV5-1 and TRBJ2-1; D is undetermined. The CDR3 has 13 residues. V was shortened by 0 bases and J by 7 bases, with 8 bases between the two germline ends. Germline lookup yields CDR1 SGHRS and CDR2 YFSETQ. The CDR3 reads CASSLGNGNEQFF. Written as DNA, the CDR3 is TGCGCCAGCAGCTTGGGAAACGGGAATGAGCAGTTCTTC.

The chain combines TRBV7-9 with TRBJ1-4; 10 nucleotides align to TRBD1. The CDR3 is made up of 15 amino acids. In germline, CDR1 is SEHNR, CDR2 FQNEAQ (reference sequence). The trim removed 4 bases at V and 3 bases at J, leaving 2 bases unmatched. This CDR3 reads CASSSGQGANEKLFF. For the CDR3, the DNA is TGTGCCAGCAGCTCCGGACAGGGGGCTAATGAAAAACTGTTTTTT.

V and J are TRBV6-5 and TRBJ1-2; TRBD1 matches at 9 bases. The V gene's germline CDR1 is MNHEY and CDR2 SVGAGI. The CDR3 sequence is 15 residues long. The V and J ends lost 0 bases and 8 bases, in that order; junction bases with no gene match: 7. The CDR3 nucleotides read TGTGCCAGCAGTTACTCTCAAGGGACAGGGAAAGGCTACACCTTC. It specifies CASSYSQGTGKGYTF.

The rearrangement links TRBV10-3 to TRBJ1-4; D not certain. Per germline, CDR1 ENHRY and CDR2 SYGVKD. The germline V and J ends were trimmed by 2 bases and 8 bases, with 12 bases remaining between them. The CDR3 sequence is 14 residues long. CDR3 amino acids: CAISEIGLGEKLFF. The CDR3 nucleotides read TGTGCCATCAGTGAGATTGGGTTGGGGGAAAAACTGTTTTTT.

The V call is TRBV25-1, the J call TRBJ2-2; TRBD2 matches 9 bases. The germline gives CDR1 MGHDK, CDR2 SYGVNS. V shed 8 bases, J shed 7 bases, and the junction held 8 bases outside the gene matches. CDR3 length equals 14 residues. As DNA, the CDR3 is TGTGCCAGCCTACCTAGCGGGAAGCACGGGGAGCTGTTTTTT. Residues: CASLPSGKHGELFF.